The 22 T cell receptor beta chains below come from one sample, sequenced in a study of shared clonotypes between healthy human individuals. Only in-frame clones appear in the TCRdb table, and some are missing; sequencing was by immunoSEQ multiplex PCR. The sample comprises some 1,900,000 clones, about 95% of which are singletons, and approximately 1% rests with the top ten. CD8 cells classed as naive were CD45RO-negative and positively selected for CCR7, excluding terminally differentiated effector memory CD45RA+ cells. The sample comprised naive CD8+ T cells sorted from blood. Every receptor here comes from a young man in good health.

CDR3 nucleotide sequence: TGTGCCAGCAGTTACTTGGAGGGCGCTAATTCACCCCTCCACTTT. It yields the protein CASSYLEGANSPLHF. The chain links TRBV6-5 to TRBJ1-6; D gene ambiguous. Germline V lookup: CDR1 MNHEY, CDR2 SVGAGI. This CDR3 has 15 amino acids. V dropped 1 base and J dropped 6 bases, with 10 bases sitting between them.

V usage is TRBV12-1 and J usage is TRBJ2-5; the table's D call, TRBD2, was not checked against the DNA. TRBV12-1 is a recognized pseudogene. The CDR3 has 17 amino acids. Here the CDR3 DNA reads TGTGCCAGCAGCTTCAGCCTCAGAGGCGAATATGGAGAGACCCAGTACTTC. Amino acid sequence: CASSFSLRGEYGETQYF.

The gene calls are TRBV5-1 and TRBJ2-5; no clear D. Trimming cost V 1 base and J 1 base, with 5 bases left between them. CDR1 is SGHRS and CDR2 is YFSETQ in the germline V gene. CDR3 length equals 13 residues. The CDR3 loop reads CASSLWLQETQYF. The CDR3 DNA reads TGCGCCAGCAGCTTGTGGCTCCAAGAGACCCAGTACTTC.

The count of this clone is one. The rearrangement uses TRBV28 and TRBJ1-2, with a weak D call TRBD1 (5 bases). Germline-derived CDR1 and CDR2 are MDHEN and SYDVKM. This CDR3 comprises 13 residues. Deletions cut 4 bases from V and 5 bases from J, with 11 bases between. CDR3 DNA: TGTGCCAGCAGTTCACCTCAGGGTTATGGCTACACCTTC. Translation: CASSSPQGYGYTF.

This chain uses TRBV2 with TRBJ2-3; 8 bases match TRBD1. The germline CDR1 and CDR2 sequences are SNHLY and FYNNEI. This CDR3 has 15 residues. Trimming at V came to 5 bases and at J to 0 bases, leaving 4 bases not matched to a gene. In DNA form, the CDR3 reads TGTGCCAGCAGTTGGACAGGGTTAAGCACAGATACGCAGTATTTT. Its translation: CASSWTGLSTDTQYF.

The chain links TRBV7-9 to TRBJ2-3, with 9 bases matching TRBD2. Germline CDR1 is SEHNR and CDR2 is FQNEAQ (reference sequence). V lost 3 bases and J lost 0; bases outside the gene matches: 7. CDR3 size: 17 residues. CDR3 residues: CASSFPATSGSTDTQYF. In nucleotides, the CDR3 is TGTGCCAGCAGCTTTCCTGCGACTAGCGGAAGCACAGATACGCAGTATTTT.

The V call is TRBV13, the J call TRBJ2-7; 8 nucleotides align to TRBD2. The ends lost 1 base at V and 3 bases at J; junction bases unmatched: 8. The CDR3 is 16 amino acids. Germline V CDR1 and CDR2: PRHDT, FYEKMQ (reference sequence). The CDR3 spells CASSLAGGDGYYEQYF. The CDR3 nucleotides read TGTGCCAGCAGCTTAGCCGGGGGGGACGGTTACTACGAGCAGTACTTC. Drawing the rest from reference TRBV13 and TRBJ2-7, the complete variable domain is AAGVIQSPRHLIKEKRETATLKCYPIPRHDTVYWYQQGPGQDPQFLISFYEKMQSDKGSIPDRFSAQQFSDYHSELNMSSLELGDSALYFCASSLAGGDGYYEQYFGPGTRLTVT.

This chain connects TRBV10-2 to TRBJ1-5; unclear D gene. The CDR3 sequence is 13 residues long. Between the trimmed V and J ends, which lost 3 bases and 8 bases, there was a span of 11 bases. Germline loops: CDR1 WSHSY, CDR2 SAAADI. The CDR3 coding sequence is TGCGCCAGCAGTGAATCGGGTTGGGAGCCCCAGCATTTT. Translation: CASSESGWEPQHF.

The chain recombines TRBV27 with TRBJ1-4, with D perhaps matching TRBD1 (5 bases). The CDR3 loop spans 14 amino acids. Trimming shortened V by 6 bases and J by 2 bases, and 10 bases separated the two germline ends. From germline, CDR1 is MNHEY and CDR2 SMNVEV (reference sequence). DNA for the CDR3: TGTGCCAGCAGGATGGGGGTCACTAATGAAAAACTGTTTTTT. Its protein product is CASRMGVTNEKLFF.

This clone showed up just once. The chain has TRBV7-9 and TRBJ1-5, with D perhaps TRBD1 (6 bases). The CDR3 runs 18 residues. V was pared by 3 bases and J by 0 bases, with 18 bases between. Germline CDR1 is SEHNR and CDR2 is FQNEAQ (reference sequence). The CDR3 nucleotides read TGTGCCAGCAGCTTGGGAATTGGACAGTCCTATAGCAATCAGCCCCAGCATTTT. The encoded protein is CASSLGIGQSYSNQPQHF.

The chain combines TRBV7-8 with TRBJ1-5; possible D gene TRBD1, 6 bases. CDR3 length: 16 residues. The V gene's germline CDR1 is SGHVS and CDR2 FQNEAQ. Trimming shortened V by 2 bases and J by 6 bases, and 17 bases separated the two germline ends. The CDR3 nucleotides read TGTGCCAGCAGCTTACTCGAAGTTGGGGGCTTTCAGCCCCAGCATTTT. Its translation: CASSLLEVGGFQPQHF.

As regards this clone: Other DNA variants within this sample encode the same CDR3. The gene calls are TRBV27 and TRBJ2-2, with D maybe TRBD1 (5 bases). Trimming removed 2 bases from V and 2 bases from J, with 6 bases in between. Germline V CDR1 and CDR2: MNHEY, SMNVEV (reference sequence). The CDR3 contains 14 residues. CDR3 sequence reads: CASSLQGNTGELFF. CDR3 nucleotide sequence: TGTGCCAGCAGTTTACAGGGCAACACCGGGGAGCTGTTTTTT.

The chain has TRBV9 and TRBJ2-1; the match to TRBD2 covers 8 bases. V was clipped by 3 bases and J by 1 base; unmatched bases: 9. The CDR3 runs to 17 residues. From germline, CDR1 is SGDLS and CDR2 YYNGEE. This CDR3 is CASSGHLGGRSYNEQFF. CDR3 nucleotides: TGTGCCAGCAGCGGCCATTTGGGCGGGAGGTCCTACAATGAGCAGTTCTTC.

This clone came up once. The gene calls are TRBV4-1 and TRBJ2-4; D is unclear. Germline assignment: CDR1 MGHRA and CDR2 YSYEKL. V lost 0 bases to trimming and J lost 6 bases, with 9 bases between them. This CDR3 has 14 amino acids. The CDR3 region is CASSQDGLLNIQYF. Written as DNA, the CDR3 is TGCGCCAGCAGCCAAGATGGCCTGTTAAACATTCAGTACTTC.

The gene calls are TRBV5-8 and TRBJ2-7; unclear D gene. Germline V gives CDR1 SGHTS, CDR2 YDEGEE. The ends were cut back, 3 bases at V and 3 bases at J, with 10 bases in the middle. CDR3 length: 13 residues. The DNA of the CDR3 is TGTGCCAGCAGCTCCCATTCGGTCTACGAGCAGTACTTC. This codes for CASSSHSVYEQYF. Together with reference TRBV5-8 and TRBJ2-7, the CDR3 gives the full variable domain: EAGVTQSPTHLIKTRGQQATLRCSPISGHTSVYWYQQALGLGLQFLLWYDEGEERNRGNFPPRFSGRQFPNYSSELNVNALELEDSALYLCASSSHSVYEQYFGPGTRLTVT.

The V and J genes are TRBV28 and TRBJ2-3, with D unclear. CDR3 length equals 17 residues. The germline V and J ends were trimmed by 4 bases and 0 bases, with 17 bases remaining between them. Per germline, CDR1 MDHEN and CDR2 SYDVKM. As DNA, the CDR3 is TGTGCCAGCAGTTCCTCCTTGGACCCCGAGAGCACAGATACGCAGTATTTT. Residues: CASSSSLDPESTDTQYF.

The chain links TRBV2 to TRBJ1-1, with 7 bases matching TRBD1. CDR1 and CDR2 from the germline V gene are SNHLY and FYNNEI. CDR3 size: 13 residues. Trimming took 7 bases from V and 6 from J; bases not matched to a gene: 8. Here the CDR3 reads CASTSTGEAEAFF. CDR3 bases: TGTGCCAGCACCTCTACAGGGGAGGCTGAAGCTTTCTTT.

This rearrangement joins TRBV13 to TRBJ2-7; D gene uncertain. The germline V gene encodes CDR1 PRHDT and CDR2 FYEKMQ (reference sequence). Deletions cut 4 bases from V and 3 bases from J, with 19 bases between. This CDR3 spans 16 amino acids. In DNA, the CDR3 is TGTGCCAGCAGCTCAAGTCTCCGGAGAGCTATCTACGAGCAGTACTTC. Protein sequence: CASSSSLRRAIYEQYF.

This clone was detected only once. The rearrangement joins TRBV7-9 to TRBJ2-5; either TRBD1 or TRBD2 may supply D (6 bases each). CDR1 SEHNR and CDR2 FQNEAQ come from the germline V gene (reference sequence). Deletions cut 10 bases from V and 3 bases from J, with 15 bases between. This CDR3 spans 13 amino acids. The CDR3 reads CATQRGDEETQYF. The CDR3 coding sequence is TGTGCCACTCAAAGGGGGGATGAAGAGACCCAGTACTTC.

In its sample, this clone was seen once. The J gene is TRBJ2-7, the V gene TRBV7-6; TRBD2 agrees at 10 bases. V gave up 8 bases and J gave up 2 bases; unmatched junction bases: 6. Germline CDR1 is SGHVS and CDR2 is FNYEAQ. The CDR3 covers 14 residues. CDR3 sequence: CASSTSGHPYEQYF. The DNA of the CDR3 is TGTGCCAGCTCGACTAGCGGGCATCCCTACGAGCAGTACTTC.

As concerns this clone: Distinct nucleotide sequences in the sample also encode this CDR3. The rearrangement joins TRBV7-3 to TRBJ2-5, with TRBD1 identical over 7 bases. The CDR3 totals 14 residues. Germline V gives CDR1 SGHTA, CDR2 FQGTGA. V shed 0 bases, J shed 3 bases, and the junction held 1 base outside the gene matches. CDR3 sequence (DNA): TGTGCCAGCAGCTTAACAGGGGGCAAAGAGACCCAGTACTTC. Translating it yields CASSLTGGKETQYF.

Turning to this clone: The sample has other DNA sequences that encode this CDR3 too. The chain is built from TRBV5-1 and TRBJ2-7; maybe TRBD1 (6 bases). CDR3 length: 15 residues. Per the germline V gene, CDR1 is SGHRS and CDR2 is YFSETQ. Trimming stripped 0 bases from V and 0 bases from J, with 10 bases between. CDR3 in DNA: TGCGCCAGCAGCTTGGAAACAGGGCCCTCCTACGAGCAGTACTTC. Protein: CASSLETGPSYEQYF.